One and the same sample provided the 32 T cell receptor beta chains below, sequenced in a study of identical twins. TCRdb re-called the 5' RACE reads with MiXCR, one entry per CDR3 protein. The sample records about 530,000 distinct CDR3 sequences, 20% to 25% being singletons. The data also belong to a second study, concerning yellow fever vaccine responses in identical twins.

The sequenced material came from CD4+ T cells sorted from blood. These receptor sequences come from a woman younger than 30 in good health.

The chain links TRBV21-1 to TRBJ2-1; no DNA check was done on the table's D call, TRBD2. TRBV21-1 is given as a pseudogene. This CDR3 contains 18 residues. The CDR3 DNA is TGTGCCAGCAGCAAATTGGGGCTAGCGGGAAACAATTTGAATGAGCAGTTCTTC. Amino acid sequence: CASSKLGLAGNNLNEQFF.

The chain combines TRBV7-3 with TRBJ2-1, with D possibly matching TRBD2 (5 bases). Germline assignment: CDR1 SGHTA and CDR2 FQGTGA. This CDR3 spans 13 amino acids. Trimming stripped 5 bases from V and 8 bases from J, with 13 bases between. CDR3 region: CASSPYSEHEQFF. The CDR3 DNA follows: TGTGCCAGCAGCCCATATAGCGAACATGAGCAGTTCTTC.

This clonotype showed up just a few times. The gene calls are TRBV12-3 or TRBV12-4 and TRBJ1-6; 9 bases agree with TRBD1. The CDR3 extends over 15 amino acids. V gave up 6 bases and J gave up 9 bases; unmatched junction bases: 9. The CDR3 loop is CASRGGDRERSPLHF. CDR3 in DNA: TGTGCCAGCAGGGGAGGGGACAGGGAGCGTTCACCCCTCCACTTT.

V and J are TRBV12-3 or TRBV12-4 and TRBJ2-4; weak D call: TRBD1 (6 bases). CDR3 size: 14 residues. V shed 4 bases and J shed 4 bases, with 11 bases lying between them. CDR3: CASSSGTLKNIQYF. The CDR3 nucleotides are TGTGCCAGCAGTTCCGGGACACTTAAAAACATTCAGTACTTC.

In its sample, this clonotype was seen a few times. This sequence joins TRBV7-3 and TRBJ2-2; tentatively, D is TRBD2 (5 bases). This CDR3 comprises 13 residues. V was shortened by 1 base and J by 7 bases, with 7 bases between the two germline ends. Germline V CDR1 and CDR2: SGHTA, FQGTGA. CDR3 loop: CASSLRGNGELFF. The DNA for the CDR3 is TGTGCCAGCAGCTTAAGAGGGAACGGGGAGCTGTTTTTT.

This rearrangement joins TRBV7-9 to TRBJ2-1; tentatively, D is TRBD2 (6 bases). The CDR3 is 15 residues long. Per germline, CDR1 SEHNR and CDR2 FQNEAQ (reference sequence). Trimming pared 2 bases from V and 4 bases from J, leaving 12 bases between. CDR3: CASSLLGRVYNEQFF. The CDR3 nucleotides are TGTGCCAGCAGCTTACTCGGGAGAGTATACAATGAGCAGTTCTTC.

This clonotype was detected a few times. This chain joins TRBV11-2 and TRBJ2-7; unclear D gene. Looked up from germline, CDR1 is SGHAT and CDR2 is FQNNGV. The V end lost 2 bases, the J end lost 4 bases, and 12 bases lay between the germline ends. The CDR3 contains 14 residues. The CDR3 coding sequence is TGTGCCAGCAGCTTAAGGCTACCCCAATACGAGCAGTACTTC. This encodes CASSLRLPQYEQYF.

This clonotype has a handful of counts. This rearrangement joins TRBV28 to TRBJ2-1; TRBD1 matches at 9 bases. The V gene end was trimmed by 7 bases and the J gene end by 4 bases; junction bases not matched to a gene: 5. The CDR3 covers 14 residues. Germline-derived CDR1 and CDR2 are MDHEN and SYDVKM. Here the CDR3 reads CASKRDREYNEQFF. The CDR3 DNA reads TGTGCCAGCAAAAGGGACAGGGAGTACAATGAGCAGTTCTTC.

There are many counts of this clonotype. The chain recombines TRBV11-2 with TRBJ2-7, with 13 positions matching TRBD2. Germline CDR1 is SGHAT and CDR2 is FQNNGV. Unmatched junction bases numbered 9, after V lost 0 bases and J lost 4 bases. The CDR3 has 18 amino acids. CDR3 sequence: CASSLDGGLAGYGYEQYF. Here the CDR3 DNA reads TGTGCCAGCAGCTTAGATGGGGGACTAGCGGGATATGGGTACGAGCAGTACTTC.

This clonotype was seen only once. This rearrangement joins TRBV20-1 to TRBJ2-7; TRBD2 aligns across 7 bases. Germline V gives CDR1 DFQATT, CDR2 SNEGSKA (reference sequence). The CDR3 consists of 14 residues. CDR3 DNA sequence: TGCAGTGCTAGAGAAGCGGGGTCCTCCCACGAGCAGTACGTC. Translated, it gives CSAREAGSSHEQYV.

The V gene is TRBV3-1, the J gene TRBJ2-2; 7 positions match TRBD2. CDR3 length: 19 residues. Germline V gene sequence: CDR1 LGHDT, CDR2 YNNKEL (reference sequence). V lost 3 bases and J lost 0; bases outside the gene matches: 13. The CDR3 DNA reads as TGTGCCAGCAGCCAGCTGGGGGGGAAGGCGGAGACGAACACCGGGGAGCTGTTTTTT. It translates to CASSQLGGKAETNTGELFF.

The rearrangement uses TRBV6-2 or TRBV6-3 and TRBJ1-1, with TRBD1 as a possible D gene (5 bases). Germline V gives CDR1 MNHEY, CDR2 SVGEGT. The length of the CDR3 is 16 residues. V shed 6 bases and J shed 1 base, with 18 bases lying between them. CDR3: CASRLPPGRQNTEAFF. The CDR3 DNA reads TGTGCCAGCAGACTACCCCCGGGACGCCAGAACACTGAAGCTTTCTTT.

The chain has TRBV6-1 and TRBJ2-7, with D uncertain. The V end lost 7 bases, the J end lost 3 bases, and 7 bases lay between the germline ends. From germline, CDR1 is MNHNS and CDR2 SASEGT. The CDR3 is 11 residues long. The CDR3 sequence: CASMSNYEQYV. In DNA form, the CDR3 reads TGTGCCAGCATGAGCAACTACGAGCAGTACGTC.

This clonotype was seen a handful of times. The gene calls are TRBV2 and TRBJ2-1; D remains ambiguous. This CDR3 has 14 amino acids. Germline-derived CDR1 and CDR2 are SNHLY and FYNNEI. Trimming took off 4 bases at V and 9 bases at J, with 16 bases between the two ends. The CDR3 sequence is CASSARLELREQFF. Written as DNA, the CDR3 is TGTGCCAGCAGTGCGCGGCTAGAGTTGCGTGAGCAGTTCTTC.

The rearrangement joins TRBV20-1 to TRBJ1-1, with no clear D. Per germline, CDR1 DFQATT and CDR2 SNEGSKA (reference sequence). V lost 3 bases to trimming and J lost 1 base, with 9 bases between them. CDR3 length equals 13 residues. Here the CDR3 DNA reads TGCAGTGCTAGGCCACGGAGGAACACTGAAGCTTTCTTT. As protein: CSARPRRNTEAFF.

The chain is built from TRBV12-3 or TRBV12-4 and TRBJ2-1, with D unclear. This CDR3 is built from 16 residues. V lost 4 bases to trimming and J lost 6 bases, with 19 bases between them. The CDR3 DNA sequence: TGTGCCAGCAGTTCCCCGGACGGCGCTATACTCAATGAGCAGTTCTTC. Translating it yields CASSSPDGAILNEQFF.

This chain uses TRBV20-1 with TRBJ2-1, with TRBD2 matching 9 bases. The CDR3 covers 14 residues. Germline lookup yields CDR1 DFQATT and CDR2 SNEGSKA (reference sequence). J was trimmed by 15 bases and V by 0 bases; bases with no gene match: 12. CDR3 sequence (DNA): TGCAGTGCTAGAGATGAGGCTAGCGGGGTACCTCCGTTCTTC. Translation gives CSARDEASGVPPFF.

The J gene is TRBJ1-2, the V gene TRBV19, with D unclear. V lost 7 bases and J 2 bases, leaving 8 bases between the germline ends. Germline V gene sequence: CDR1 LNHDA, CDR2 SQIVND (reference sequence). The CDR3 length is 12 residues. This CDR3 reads CASIGVNYGYTF. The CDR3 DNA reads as TGTGCCAGTATCGGGGTAAACTATGGCTACACCTTC.

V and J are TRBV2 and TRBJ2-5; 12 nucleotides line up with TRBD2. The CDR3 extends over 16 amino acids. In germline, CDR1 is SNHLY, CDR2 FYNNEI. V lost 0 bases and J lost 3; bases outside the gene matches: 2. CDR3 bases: TGTGCCAGCAGTGAAGCCGGACTAGCGGGAAAAGAGACCCAGTACTTC. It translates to CASSEAGLAGKETQYF.

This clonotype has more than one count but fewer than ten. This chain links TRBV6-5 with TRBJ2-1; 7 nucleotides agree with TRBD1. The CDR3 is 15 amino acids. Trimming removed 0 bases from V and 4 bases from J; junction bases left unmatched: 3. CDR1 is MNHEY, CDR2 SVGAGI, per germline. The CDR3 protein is CASSYSGTAYNEQFF. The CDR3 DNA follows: TGTGCCAGCAGTTACTCGGGGACAGCGTACAATGAGCAGTTCTTC.

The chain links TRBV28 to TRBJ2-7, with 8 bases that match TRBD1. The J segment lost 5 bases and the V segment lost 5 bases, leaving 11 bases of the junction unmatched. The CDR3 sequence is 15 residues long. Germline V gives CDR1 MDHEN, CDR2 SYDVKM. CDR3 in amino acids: CASSPSDRVSHEQYV. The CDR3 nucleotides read TGTGCCAGCAGTCCTTCGGACAGGGTATCCCACGAGCAGTACGTC.

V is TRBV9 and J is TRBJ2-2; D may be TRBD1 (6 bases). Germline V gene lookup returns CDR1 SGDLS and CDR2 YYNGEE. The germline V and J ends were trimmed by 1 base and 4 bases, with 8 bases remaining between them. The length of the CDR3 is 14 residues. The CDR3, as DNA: TGTGCCAGCAGCGTAACAGGGAGCACCGGGGAGCTGTTTTTT. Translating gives CASSVTGSTGELFF.

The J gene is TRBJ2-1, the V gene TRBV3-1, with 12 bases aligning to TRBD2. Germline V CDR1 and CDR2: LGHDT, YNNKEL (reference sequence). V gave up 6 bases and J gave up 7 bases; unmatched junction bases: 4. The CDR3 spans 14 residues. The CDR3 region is CASRTSGSWNEQFF. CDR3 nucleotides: TGTGCCAGCAGGACTAGCGGGAGTTGGAATGAGCAGTTCTTC.

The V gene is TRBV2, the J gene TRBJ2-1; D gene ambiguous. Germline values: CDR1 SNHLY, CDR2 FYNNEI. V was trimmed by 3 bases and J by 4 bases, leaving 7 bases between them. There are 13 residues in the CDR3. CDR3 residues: CASSEGKYNEQFF. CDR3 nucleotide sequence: TGTGCCAGCAGTGAGGGGAAATACAATGAGCAGTTCTTC.

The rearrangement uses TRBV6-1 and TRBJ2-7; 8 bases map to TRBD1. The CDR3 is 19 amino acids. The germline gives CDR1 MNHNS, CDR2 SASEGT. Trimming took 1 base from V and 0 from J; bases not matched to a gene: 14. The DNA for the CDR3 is TGTGCCAGCAGTGAAGGGAGGACAGGGACCCCCGGGGACTCCTACGAGCAGTACGTC. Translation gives CASSEGRTGTPGDSYEQYV.

CDR3 nucleotide sequence: TGTGCCAGCAGTTTTCTTGGTAGGGGGGGGCCTGACCAGTACTTC. This encodes CASSFLGRGGPDQYF. The chain uses TRBV12-3 or TRBV12-4 and TRBJ2-5, with D tentatively TRBD2 (7 bases). The CDR3 covers 15 residues. The V and J ends lost 3 bases and 10 bases respectively, with 21 bases between them.

The CDR3 DNA sequence: TGTGCCAGCACTCCAAGGGGGCAGGCGATGACCGGGGAGCTGTTTTTT. Protein product: CASTPRGQAMTGELFF. The V and J genes are TRBV6-2 or TRBV6-3 and TRBJ2-2; 7 nucleotides match TRBD1. There are 16 residues in the CDR3. V dropped 7 bases and J dropped 5; count of bases not matched to a gene: 13. Per the germline V gene, CDR1 is MNHEY and CDR2 is SVGEGT.

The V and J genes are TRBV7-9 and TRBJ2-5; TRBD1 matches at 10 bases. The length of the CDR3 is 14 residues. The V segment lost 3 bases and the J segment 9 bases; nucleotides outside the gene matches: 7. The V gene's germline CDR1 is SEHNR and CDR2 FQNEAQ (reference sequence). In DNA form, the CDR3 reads TGTGCCAGCAGCTTGGAAGGGACAGGGGATTCCCAGTACTTC. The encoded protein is CASSLEGTGDSQYF.

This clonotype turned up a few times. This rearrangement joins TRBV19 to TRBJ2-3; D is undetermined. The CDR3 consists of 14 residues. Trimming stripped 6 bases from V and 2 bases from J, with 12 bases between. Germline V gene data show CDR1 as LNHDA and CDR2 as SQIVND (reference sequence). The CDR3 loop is CASRVGQHTDTQYF. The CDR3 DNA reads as TGTGCCAGTAGAGTCGGGCAGCACACAGATACGCAGTATTTT.

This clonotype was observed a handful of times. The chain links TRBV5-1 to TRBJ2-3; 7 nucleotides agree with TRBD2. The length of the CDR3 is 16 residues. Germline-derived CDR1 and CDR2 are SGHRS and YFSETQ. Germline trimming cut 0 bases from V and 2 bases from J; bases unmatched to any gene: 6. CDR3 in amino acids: CASSLARGSYTDTQYF. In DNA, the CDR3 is TGCGCCAGCAGCTTGGCCCGCGGGAGCTACACAGATACGCAGTATTTT.

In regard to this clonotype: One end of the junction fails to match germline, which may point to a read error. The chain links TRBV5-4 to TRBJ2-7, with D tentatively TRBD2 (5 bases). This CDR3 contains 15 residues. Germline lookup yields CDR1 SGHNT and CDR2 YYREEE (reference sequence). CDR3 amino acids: CSSSLPGMSSYEQYF. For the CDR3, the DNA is TGTTCCAGCAGCTTGCCGGGGATGAGCTCCTACGAGCAGTACTTC. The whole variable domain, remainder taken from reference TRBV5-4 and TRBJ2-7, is ETGVTQSPTHLIKTRGQQVTLRCSSQSGHNTVSWYQQALGQGPQFIFQYYREEENGRGNFPPRFSGLQFPNYSSELNVNALELDDSALYLCSSSLPGMSSYEQYFGPGTRLTVT.

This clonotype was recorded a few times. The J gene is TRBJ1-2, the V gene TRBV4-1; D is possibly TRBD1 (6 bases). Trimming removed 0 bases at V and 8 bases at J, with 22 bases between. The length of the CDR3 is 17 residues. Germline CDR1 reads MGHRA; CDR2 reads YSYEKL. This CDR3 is CASSQDRGRGDLRGYTF. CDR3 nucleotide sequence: TGCGCCAGCAGCCAAGATCGGGGAAGGGGGGACTTGAGGGGCTACACCTTC.